These T cell receptor beta chains were read from a single sample in a study of cytomegalovirus exposure and HLA in healthy donors. TCRdb's table, derived via immunoSEQ multiplex PCR, lists solely in-frame clones and lacks some. The data contain about 180,000 clones, over 70% of them singletons. Sequencing used PBMCs. These receptors all come from a male donor in good health and CMV-seronegative. Each CDR3 is given with its conserved first and last residue. D genes are given only for firm matches. A clone size is listed for some rows: how often the clone was seen (once, few, many), or a class if it is expanded.

TRBJ2-7	16	.	.	TRBV4-3	TGCGCCAGCAGCCAAGATATAGGCAGGAATTCCTACGAGCAGTACTTC	CASSQDIGRNSYEQYF
TRBJ1-2	16	.	.	TRBV6-5	TGTGCCAGCAGTTTAACTCAGGCAGACAGGACTTATGGCTACACCTTC	CASSLTQADRTYGYTF
TRBJ2-4	15	.	TRBD1	TRBV2	TGTGCCAGCAGTGAGGGCGACAGGGTGGGAAACATTCAGTACTTC	CASSEGDRVGNIQYF
TRBJ2-7	14	.	TRBD2	TRBV6-6	TGTGCCAGCAGTAAACGGGAGGGGCCCTACGAGCAGTACTTC	CASSKREGPYEQYF
TRBJ1-1	14	.	.	TRBV11-1	TGTGCCAGCAGCTTAGGCCCCGGGAACACTGAAGCTTTCTTT	CASSLGPGNTEAFF
TRBJ1-5	14	.	.	TRBV7-8	TGTGCCAGCAGCTTAGCCGGGGGCAATCAGCCCCAGCATTTT	CASSLAGGNQPQHF
TRBJ2-1	14	.	TRBD2	TRBV10-3	TGTGCCATCAGTGAACAACTAGCGGGAACTGAGCAGTTCTTC	CAISEQLAGTEQFF
TRBJ1-1	15	.	.	TRBV5-1	TGCGCCAGCAGCTTACAATCCGCGGGGGACACTGAAGCTTTCTTT	CASSLQSAGDTEAFF
TRBJ1-5	16	.	.	TRBV28	TGTGCCAGCCGCGGACAGTTTGGGGTTGGCAATCAGCCCCAGCATTTT	CASRGQFGVGNQPQHF
TRBJ2-6	14	.	.	TRBV28	TGTGCCAGCAGTACAGGCTCTGGGGCCAACGTCCTGACTTTC	CASSTGSGANVLTF
TRBJ2-3	13	few	.	TRBV9	TGTGCCAGCAGCGTAGCGAGCACAGATACGCAGTATTTT	CASSVASTDTQYF
TRBJ2-7	13	.	.	TRBV4-1	TGCGCCAGCAGTCCGCAGGGGAACTACGAGCAGTACTTC	CASSPQGNYEQYF
TRBJ2-1	15	.	TRBD2	TRBV19	TGTGCCAGTAGTGTTTGGGCGGGGGAGTACAATGAGCAGTTCTTC	CASSVWAGEYNEQFF
TRBJ1-2	12	.	.	TRBV28	TGTGCCACCGCCCTGGGGGGTTATGGCTACACCTTC	CATALGGYGYTF